This T cell receptor beta chain was sequenced during a study of metastatic and nonmetastatic thyroid tumors. Across the study: Comparative analysis of repertoires was undertaken across blood and tumor or nodule tissue obtained from malignant and benign thyroid patients.

Authors' data handling: CDR3 was compared across clinicopathological groups, and the resulting differences were used to build a distant-metastasis classifier for papillary thyroid cancer. MiXCR was used by TCRdb to re-call the PCR reads. TCRdb, not the original authors, processed these V and J calls. The sample lists roughly 15,000 clones; about an eighth were seen once. Study-level points and caveats: Across blood and tumor, TCR beta diversity in malignant thyroid tumors was reportedly significantly higher than in benign nodules.

This clone was detected many times. Antigen specificity is unknown. The CDR3 loop spans 13 amino acids. Germline V gene lookup returns CDR1 MRHNA and CDR2 SNTAGT. The germline V and J ends were trimmed by 4 bases and 0 bases, with 6 bases remaining between them. Before thyroid surgery, none of the patients had received any treatment. The sample consisted of blood. The receptor was derived from a female donor with papillary thyroid cancer or a benign thyroid nodule (not recorded which). Some clones in this sample may be carry-over from other donors' samples. The J gene is TRBJ1-1, the V gene TRBV6-4, with D uncertain. DNA for the CDR3: TGTGCCAGCAGTGCCCGACTGAACACTGAAGCTTTCTTT. Protein product: CASSARLNTEAFF.